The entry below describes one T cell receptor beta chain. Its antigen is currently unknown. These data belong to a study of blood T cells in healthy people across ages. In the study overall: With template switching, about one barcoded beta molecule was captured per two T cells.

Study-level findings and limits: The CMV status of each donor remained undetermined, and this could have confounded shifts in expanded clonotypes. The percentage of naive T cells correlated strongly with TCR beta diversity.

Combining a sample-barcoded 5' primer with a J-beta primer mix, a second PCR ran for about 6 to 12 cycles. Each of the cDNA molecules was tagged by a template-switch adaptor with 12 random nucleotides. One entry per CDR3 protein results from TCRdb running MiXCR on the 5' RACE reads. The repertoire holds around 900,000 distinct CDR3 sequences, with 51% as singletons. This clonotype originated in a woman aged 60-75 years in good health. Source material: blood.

The CDR3 reads CASSLDSSRGGRTDTQYF. The CDR3 DNA sequence: TGTGCCAGCAGCTTAGACAGCTCGCGGGGCGGACGCACAGATACGCAGTATTTT. The chain carries TRBV11-1 and TRBJ2-3, with TRBD2 as a possible D gene (6 bases). This CDR3 is 18 amino acids long. Trimming stripped 1 base from V and 1 base from J, with 18 bases between. CDR1 and CDR2 (germline): SGHAT, FQDESV (reference sequence).